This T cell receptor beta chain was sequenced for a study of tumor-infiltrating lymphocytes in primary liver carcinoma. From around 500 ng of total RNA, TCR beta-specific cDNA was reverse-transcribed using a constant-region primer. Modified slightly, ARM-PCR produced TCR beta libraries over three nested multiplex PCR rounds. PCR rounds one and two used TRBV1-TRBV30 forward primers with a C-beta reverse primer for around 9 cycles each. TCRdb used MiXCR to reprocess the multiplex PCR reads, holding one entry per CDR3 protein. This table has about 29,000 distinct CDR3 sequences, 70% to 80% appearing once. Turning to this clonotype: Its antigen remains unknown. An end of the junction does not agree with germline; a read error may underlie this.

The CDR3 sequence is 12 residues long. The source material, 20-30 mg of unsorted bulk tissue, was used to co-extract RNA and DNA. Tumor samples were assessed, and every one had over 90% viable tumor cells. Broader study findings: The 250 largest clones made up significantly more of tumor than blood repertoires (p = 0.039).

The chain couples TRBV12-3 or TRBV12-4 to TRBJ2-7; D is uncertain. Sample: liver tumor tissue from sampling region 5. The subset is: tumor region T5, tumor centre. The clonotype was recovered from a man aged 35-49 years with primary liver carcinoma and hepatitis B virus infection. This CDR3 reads CSSSLLSYEQYF. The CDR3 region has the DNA TGTTCCAGCAGTTTACTCTCCTATGAGCAGTACTTC.